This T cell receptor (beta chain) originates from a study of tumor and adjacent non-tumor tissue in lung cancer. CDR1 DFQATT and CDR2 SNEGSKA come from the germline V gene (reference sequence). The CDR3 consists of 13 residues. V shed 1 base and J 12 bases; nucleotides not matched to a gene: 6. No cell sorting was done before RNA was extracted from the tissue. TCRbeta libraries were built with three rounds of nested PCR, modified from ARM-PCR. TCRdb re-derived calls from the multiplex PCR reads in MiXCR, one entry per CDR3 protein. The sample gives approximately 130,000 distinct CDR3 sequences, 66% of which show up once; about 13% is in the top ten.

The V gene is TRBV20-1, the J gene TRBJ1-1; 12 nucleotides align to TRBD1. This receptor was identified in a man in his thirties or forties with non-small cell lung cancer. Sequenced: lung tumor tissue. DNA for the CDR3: TGCAGTGCTAGAGTTCGGGGACAGGGGGCCCCTTTCTTT. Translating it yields CSARVRGQGAPFF.